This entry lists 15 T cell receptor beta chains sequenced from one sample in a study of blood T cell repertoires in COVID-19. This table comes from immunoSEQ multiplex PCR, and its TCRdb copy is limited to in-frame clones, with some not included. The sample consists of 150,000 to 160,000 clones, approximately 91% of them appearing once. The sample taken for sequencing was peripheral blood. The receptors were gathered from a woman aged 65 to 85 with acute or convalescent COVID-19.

The DNA of the CDR3 is TGTGCCAGCAGTGGGCGGGGAGAAGGCACCGGGGAGCTGTTTTTT. Translation: CASSGRGEGTGELFF. The chain carries TRBV25-1 and TRBJ2-2; TRBD2 might be the D (6 bases). CDR1 and CDR2 from the germline V gene are MGHDK and SYGVNS. The V end was cut by 4 bases, the J end by 4 bases, with 13 bases between. The CDR3 is made up of 15 amino acids.

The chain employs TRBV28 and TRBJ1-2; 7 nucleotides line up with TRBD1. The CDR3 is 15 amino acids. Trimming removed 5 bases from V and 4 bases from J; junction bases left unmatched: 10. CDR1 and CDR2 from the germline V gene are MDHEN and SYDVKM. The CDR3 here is CASSEPRGFGYGYTF. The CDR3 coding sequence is TGTGCCAGCAGTGAACCCAGGGGGTTCGGCTATGGCTACACCTTC.

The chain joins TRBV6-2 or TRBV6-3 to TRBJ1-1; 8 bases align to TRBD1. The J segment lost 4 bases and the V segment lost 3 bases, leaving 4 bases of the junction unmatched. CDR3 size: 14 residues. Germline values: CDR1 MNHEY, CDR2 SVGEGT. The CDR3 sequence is CASSYQGAVTEAFF. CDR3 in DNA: TGTGCCAGCAGTTATCAGGGGGCCGTCACTGAAGCTTTCTTT.

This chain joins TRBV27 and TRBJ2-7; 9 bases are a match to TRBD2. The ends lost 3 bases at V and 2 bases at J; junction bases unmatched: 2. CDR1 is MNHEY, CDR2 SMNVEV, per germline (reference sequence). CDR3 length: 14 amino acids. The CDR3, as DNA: TGTGCCAGCAGTTTTAGCGGGGGCACCTACGAGCAGTACTTC. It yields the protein CASSFSGGTYEQYF.

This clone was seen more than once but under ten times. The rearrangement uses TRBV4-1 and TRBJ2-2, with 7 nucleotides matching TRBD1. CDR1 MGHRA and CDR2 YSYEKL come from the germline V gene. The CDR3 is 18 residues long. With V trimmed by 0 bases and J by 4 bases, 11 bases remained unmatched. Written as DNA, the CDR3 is TGCGCCAGCAGCCAAGAGGGTGGTACAGGGGTTGCCACCGGGGAGCTGTTTTTT. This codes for CASSQEGGTGVATGELFF.

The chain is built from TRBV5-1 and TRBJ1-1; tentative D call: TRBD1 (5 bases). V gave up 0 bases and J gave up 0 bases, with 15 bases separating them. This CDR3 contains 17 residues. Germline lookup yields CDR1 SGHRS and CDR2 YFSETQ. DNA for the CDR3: TGCGCCAGCAGCTTGGGTGACAGCTTTTTTATGAACACTGAAGCTTTCTTT. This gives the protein CASSLGDSFFMNTEAFF.

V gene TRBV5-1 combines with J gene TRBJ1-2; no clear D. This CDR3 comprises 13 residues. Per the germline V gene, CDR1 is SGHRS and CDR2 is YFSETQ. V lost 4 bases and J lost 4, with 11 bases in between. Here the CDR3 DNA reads TGCGCCAGCAGCCCTTCCCGCGGCTATGGCTACACCTTC. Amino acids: CASSPSRGYGYTF.

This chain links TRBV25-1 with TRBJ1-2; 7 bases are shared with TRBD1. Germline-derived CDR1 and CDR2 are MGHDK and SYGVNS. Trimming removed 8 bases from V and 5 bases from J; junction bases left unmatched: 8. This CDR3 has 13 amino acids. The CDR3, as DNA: TGTGCCAGCGCAGGGACAGAACCTTATGGCTACACCTTC. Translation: CASAGTEPYGYTF.

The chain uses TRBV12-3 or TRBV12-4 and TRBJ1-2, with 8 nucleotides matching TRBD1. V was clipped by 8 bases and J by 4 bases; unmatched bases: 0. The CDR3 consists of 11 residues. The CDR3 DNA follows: TGTGCCAGCGACAGGGGCTATGGCTACACCTTC. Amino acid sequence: CASDRGYGYTF.

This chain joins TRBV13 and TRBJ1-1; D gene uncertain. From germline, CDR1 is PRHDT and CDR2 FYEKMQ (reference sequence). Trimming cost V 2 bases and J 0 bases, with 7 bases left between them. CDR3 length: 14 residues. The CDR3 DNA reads TGTGCCAGCAGCTTACGGGGTATGAACACTGAAGCTTTCTTT. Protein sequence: CASSLRGMNTEAFF.

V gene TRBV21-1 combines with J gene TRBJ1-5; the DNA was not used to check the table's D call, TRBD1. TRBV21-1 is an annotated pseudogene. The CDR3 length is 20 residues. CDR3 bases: TGTGCCAGCAGCCCTCCGGGAGACAGGGGACCCGACTATAGCAATCAGCCCCAGCATTTT. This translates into CASSPPGDRGPDYSNQPQHF.

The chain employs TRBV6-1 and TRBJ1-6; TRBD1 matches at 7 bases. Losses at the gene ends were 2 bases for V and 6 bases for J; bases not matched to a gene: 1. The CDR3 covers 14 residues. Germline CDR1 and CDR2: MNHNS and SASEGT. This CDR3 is CASSEHRGNSPLHF. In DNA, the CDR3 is TGTGCCAGCAGTGAACACAGGGGTAATTCACCCCTCCACTTT.

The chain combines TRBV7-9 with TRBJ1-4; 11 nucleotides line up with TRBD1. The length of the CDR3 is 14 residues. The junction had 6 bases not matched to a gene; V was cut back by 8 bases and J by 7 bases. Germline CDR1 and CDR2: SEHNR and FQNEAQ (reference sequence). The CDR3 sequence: CASGTGGLGEKLFF. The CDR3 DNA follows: TGTGCCAGCGGGACAGGGGGTTTGGGTGAAAAACTGTTTTTT.

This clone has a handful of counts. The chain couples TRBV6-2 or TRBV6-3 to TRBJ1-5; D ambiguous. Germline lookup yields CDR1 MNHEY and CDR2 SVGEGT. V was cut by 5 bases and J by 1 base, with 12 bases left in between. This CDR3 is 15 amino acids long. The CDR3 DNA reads TGTGCCAGCAGTCCATTCTCGGGGAGCAATCAGCCCCAGCATTTT. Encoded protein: CASSPFSGSNQPQHF.

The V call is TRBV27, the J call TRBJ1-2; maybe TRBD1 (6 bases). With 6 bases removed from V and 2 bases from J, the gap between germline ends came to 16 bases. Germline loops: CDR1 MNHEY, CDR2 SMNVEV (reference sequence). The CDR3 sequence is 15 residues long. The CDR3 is CASRYVQGANYGYTF. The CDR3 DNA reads TGTGCCAGCAGATATGTACAGGGTGCGAACTATGGCTACACCTTC.